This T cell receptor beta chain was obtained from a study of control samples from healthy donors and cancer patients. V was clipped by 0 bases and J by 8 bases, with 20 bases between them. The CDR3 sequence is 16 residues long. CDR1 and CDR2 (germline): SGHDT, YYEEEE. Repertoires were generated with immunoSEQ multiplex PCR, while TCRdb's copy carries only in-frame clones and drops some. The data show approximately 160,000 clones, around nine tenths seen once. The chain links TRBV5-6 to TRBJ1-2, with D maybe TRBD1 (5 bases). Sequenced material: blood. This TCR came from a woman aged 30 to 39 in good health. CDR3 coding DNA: TGTGCCAGCAGCTTGGCCCCAAGAGCCTTCGCAGGGGGCTACACCTTC. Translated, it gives CASSLAPRAFAGGYTF.